This TCR beta chain is drawn from a study of shared clonotypes between healthy human individuals. Assay execution took place at the deep level. Data came from immunoSEQ multiplex PCR; TCRdb stores just in-frame clones and leaves some out. This sample has more than 550,000 clones; around 91% occur once, and the top ten carry 34%. The receptor was derived from a man younger than 35 in good health. Some clones in this sample may be carry-over from other donors' samples. The sample comprised memory CD8+ T cells from PBMCs. The subset denotes: CD45RO+ cells pooled with CCR7-negative TemRA cells.

The CDR3 bases are TGTGCCAGCAGCCAATTGGGGACCGGGGAGCAGTACTTC. It yields the protein CASSQLGTGEQYF. The chain uses TRBV4-2 and TRBJ2-7, with D perhaps matching TRBD1 or TRBD2 (5 bases each). The V end was cut by 2 bases, the J end by 7 bases, with 12 bases between. Germline CDR1 reads LGHNA; CDR2 reads YNFKEQ. The CDR3 is 13 amino acids.